This T cell receptor beta chain stems from a study of T cells in Graves' hyperthyroidism and ophthalmopathy. Study observations and caveats: Most expanded thyroid clonotypes above 0.001 recurred in blood.

TCR beta CDR3 regions were amplified from RNA. Using the HTBI primer set, a first-round RT-PCR was run on the TCR CDR3. TCRdb ran MiXCR on the multiplex PCR reads and lists one entry per CDR3 protein. This table has some 370,000 distinct CDR3 sequences, roughly a sixth appearing once. Germline loops: CDR1 MNHEY, CDR2 SMNVEV (reference sequence). CDR3 size: 15 residues. Germline trimming cut 5 bases from V and 3 bases from J; bases unmatched to any gene: 5. This clonotype has a count of ten or more. Its antigen is not known. A patient was excluded if there was uncontrolled infection, other autoimmune disease, pregnancy or lactation.

The sequence derives from a young woman with Graves' hyperthyroidism that later progressed to Graves' ophthalmopathy. The chain employs TRBV27 and TRBJ1-5; 9 bases are shared with TRBD1. Sequenced material: blood. CDR3 in DNA: TGTGCCAGCAGTCTGGGACAGGGCACCAATCAGCCCCAGCATTTT. Translation: CASSLGQGTNQPQHF.